Listed below are T cell receptor beta chains from one sample, sequenced in a study of blood T cell repertoires in COVID-19. Profiling relied on immunoSEQ multiplex PCR, and the TCRdb table lists in-frame clones only, not all of them. The profile covers tens of thousands of clones, with 80% to 90% appearing a single time and under 55% taken by the ten largest. Sequenced sample: peripheral blood. These receptors all stem from a human donor in a cohort sampled during active COVID-19. Both conserved end residues are part of each CDR3. D genes are given only for firm matches. Size is stated for part of the rows, as once, few or many counts, or as a class when the clone is expanded.

>NA|TRBD1|TRBV5-5|TRBJ2-3
CASSPTGGQATDTQYF
TGTGCCAGCAGCCCGACAGGGGGCCAGGCCACAGATACGCAGTATTTT
>NA|TRBD1|TRBV28|TRBJ1-1
CASSVQGKDTEAFF
TGTGCCAGCAGTGTACAGGGGAAGGACACTGAAGCTTTCTTT
>NA|TRBD2|TRBV5-1|TRBJ2-1
CASSPAGTSGQLSYNEQFF
TGCGCCAGCAGTCCTGCCGGGACTAGCGGGCAACTCTCCTACAATGAGCAGTTCTTC
>NA|NA|TRBV6-5|TRBJ2-7
CASSPKVRGYYEQYF
TGTGCCAGCAGTCCGAAGGTACGAGGGTACTACGAGCAGTACTTC
>NA|TRBD2|TRBV9|TRBJ2-1
CASSVAPSGTSGSGHNEQFF
TGTGCCAGCAGCGTAGCTCCCTCGGGGACTAGCGGGAGTGGCCACAATGAGCAGTTCTTC
>NA|TRBD1|TRBV5-1|TRBJ2-2
CASNPLATGVGTGELFF
TGCGCCAGCAACCCCCTGGCGACAGGGGTGGGCACCGGGGAGCTGTTTTTT
>few|NA|TRBV19|TRBJ1-6
CASSSGTDNSPLHF
TGTGCCAGTAGTTCTGGAACAGATAATTCACCCCTCCACTTT
>NA|TRBD1|TRBV2|TRBJ2-5
CASNGQGGRETQYF
TGTGCCAGCAACGGACAGGGGGGGAGAGAGACCCAGTACTTC
>NA|NA|TRBV28|TRBJ2-6
CATARPANSGANVLTF
TGTGCCACCGCGAGGCCCGCTAACTCTGGGGCCAACGTCCTGACTTTC
>NA|NA|TRBV4-1|TRBJ1-1
CASSQDGPNTEAFF
TGCGCCAGCAGCCAAGATGGGCCGAACACTGAAGCTTTCTTT
>NA|NA|TRBV19|TRBJ1-1
CASSLGGWGTEAFF
TGTGCCAGTAGTCTCGGGGGGTGGGGTACTGAAGCTTTCTTT
>NA|TRBD1|TRBV6-2/TRBV6-3|TRBJ1-5
CASSYLFGTGGNQPQHF
TGTGCCAGCAGTTACTTATTCGGGACAGGGGGCAATCAGCCCCAGCATTTT
>NA|NA|TRBV6-2/TRBV6-3|TRBJ1-2
CASSYSGDGYTF
TGTGCCAGCAGTTACTCAGGGGATGGCTACACCTTC
>NA|TRBD1|TRBV2|TRBJ1-5
CASHRGGGQPQHF
TGTGCCAGCCACAGGGGCGGTGGTCAGCCCCAGCATTTT
>NA|TRBD2|TRBV29-1|TRBJ2-1
CSAARLAGAVDNEQFF
TGCAGCGCCGCCCGACTAGCGGGAGCTGTAGACAATGAGCAGTTCTTC
>once|TRBD1|TRBV27|TRBJ1-4
CASSFRGQGNEKLFF
TGTGCCAGCAGTTTCAGGGGACAGGGCAATGAAAAACTGTTTTTT
>NA|NA|TRBV7-8|TRBJ2-3
CASSFRDTQYF
TGTGCCAGCAGCTTCAGAGATACGCAGTATTTT
>NA|TRBD1|TRBV11-3|TRBJ2-1
CASSFWTGYNEQFF
TGTGCCAGCAGCTTTTGGACAGGTTACAATGAGCAGTTCTTC
>NA|NA|TRBV5-1|TRBJ1-2
CASSLVLNYGYTF
TGCGCCAGCAGCTTGGTCCTCAACTATGGCTACACCTTC
>once|NA|TRBV24-1|TRBJ2-2
CATSDVGTYTGELFF
TGTGCCACCAGTGACGTCGGGACTTACACCGGGGAGCTGTTTTTT
>once|TRBD1|TRBV7-2|TRBJ1-1
CASSPRTGLNTEAFF
TGTGCCAGCAGCCCACGGACAGGCCTGAACACTGAAGCTTTCTTT
>NA|NA|TRBV6-6|TRBJ2-1
CASSYDSYSSYNEQFF
TGTGCCAGCAGTTACGACTCGTATAGCTCCTACAATGAGCAGTTCTTC
>NA|TRBD2|TRBV5-1|TRBJ2-7
CASSTGTSGTYEQYF
TGCGCCAGCAGCACCGGGACTAGCGGCACCTACGAGCAGTACTTC
>NA|NA|TRBV4-3|TRBJ1-3
CASSQDQWGGNTIYF
TGCGCCAGCAGCCAAGATCAGTGGGGGGGTAACACCATATATTTT
>NA|TRBD2|TRBV11-2|TRBJ2-5
CASSLNRTSGDQETQYF
TGTGCCAGCAGCTTAAACCGGACTAGCGGGGATCAAGAGACCCAGTACTTC
>NA|NA|TRBV7-2|TRBJ2-1
CASSFIVSLYNEQFF
TGTGCCAGCAGCTTTATTGTGTCCCTGTACAATGAGCAGTTCTTC
>once|TRBD1|TRBV20-1|TRBJ1-1
CSASGGQVTEAFF
TGCAGTGCTAGTGGGGGACAGGTCACTGAAGCTTTCTTT
>NA|TRBD1|TRBV28|TRBJ2-7
CASSLIGQGVEQYF
TGTGCCAGCAGTTTGATTGGACAGGGGGTCGAGCAGTACTTC
>few|NA|TRBV25-1|TRBJ2-2
CASKMSGANTGELFF
TGTGCCAGCAAAATGTCAGGGGCGAACACCGGGGAGCTGTTTTTT
>NA|TRBD1|TRBV6-1|TRBJ2-5
CASSEGGQGVETQYF
TGTGCCAGCAGTGAAGGGGGACAGGGGGTTGAGACCCAGTACTTC
>once|NA|TRBV7-8|TRBJ1-2
CASSLGGGDYGYTF
TGTGCCAGCAGCTTAGGAGGGGGAGACTATGGCTACACCTTC
>NA|TRBD2|TRBV5-1|TRBJ2-7
CASSPRTSGVSYEQYF
TGCGCCAGCAGCCCTAGGACTAGCGGCGTCTCCTACGAGCAGTACTTC
>NA|TRBD2|TRBV5-1|TRBJ2-2
CASSRLAGGTGELFF
TGCGCCAGCAGCCGACTAGCGGGAGGTACCGGGGAGCTGTTTTTT
>NA|NA|TRBV20-1|TRBJ1-2
CSARPGDGYTF
TGCAGTGCTAGACCCGGGGATGGCTACACCTTC
>NA|TRBD1|TRBV5-3|TRBJ2-5
CARRPRDRGNF
TGTGCCAGAAGGCCCCGGGACAGGGGGAACTTC
>NA|NA|TRBV6-4|TRBJ2-1
CASSAEGVRTRAEQFF
TGTGCCAGCAGTGCTGAGGGGGTCCGGACTCGGGCTGAGCAGTTCTTC
>NA|TRBD1|TRBV9|TRBJ1-1
CASSPRPGQGSHIFMNTEAFF
TGTGCCAGCAGCCCCCGTCCGGGACAGGGGAGCCATATCTTTATGAACACTGAAGCTTTCTTT
>NA|NA|TRBV11-2|TRBJ2-3
CASSLFGGRTDTQYF
TGTGCCAGCAGCTTGTTCGGCGGGCGCACAGATACGCAGTATTTT
>NA|NA|TRBV9|TRBJ2-7
CASSVGGQSYEQYF
TGTGCCAGCAGCGTAGGTGGGCAGTCCTACGAGCAGTACTTC